Listed below are T cell receptor beta chains from one sample, sequenced in a study of radiation and T cells in renal cell carcinoma. Using immunoSEQ multiplex PCR, the repertoire was profiled, and TCRdb retains in-frame clones only, with some absent. The table shows 100,000 to 150,000 clones, with around 81% occurring only once. Sequencing used blood, obtained from a patient whose treatment included radiotherapy and nephrectomy. These receptors all stem from a man aged 50 to 59 with renal cell carcinoma. Both conserved end residues are part of each CDR3. The order of the fields is V gene, D gene, clone size, J gene, CDR3 DNA, CDR3 protein. A D gene is named only where the DNA matches it firmly. Only some rows state a clone size, as once, few, many or a class for expanded clones.

TRBV5-4	TRBD1	once	TRBJ2-1	TGTGCCAGCAGCTTGCCAGGGGACAGAGAAGATGAGCAGTTCTTC	CASSLPGDREDEQFF
TRBV6-5	-	-	TRBJ2-7	TGTGCCAGCAGTTCGGGAAGAGGGGGCGAGCAGTACTTC	CASSSGRGGEQYF
TRBV10-3	TRBD1	-	TRBJ2-1	TGTGCCATCAGTCCAAATCCCGGGACAGGCGTGGGTGAGCAGTTCTTC	CAISPNPGTGVGEQFF
TRBV27	-	-	TRBJ1-5	TGTGCCAGCAGTTATCGCGGGGTAAGGAATCAGCCCCAGCATTTT	CASSYRGVRNQPQHF
TRBV19	-	-	TRBJ1-1	TGTGCCAGTGGGAGACAGGCCGACACTGAAGCTTTCTTT	CASGRQADTEAFF
TRBV5-3	-	once	TRBJ1-6	TGTGCCAGAACCTCTACGACCTGCAGGGAGGAAGTTTGGGGGTCCCTCCACTTT	CARTSTTCREEVWGSLHF
TRBV7-9	-	-	TRBJ2-3	TGTGCCAGCAGCTATGGGACTCTTATGGGACAACGAGATACGCAGTATTTT	CASSYGTLMGQRDTQYF
TRBV6-5	TRBD1	-	TRBJ1-1	TGTGCCAGCAGAGTTACAGGGGGCACTGAAGCTTTCTTT	CASRVTGGTEAFF
TRBV28	-	-	TRBJ1-3	TGTGCCAGCAGTTCCCACACACAGAACACCATATATTTT	CASSSHTQNTIYF
TRBV7-2	TRBD2	-	TRBJ2-2	TGTGCCAGCAGCTTAGTGGCTAGCGGGGGGTACACCGGGGAGCTGTTTTTT	CASSLVASGGYTGELFF
TRBV27	TRBD1	few	TRBJ2-3	TGTGCCAGCAGTTCCCGGGGCGGGACAGGGGTCTCAGATACGCAGTATTTT	CASSSRGGTGVSDTQYF
TRBV30	-	-	TRBJ1-6	TGTGCCTGGAGGTCGGCAGGGTTCTACTATAATTCACCCCTCCACTTT	CAWRSAGFYYNSPLHF
TRBV27	-	-	TRBJ1-1	TGTGCCAGCAGTCCTTTCGGGGGGAAGGTTGACACTGAAGCTTTCTTT	CASSPFGGKVDTEAFF
TRBV6-1	-	once	TRBJ1-5	TGTGCCAGCACCCCAAATCAGCCCCAGCATTTT	CASTPNQPQHF
TRBV6-1	TRBD1	few	TRBJ1-4	TGTGCCAGCAGTACACAGGGGATCACTAATGAAAAACTGTTTTTT	CASSTQGITNEKLFF
TRBV18	-	-	TRBJ1-4	TGTGCCAGCTCACCAGCTGGGACTAATGAAAAACTGTTTTTT	CASSPAGTNEKLFF
TRBV28	TRBD2	-	TRBJ2-1	TGTGCCAGCAGTACCTCCCGAAGGACTAGCGGTCACCTCAATGAGCAGTTCTTC	CASSTSRRTSGHLNEQFF
TRBV19	-	-	TRBJ2-2	TGTGCCAGTAGTATAGGAATAGGGGTCCACGGAAAGTCCGGGGAGCTGTTTTTT	CASSIGIGVHGKSGELFF
TRBV7-8	TRBD2	-	TRBJ2-3	TGTGCCAGCAGCTTGACTAGCGGGGGGAGCAGTGGTACGCAGTATTTT	CASSLTSGGSSGTQYF
TRBV30	-	few	TRBJ1-5	TGTGCCTGGGACCTTAATGGGCAGCCCCAGCATTTT	CAWDLNGQPQHF
TRBV10-2	-	-	TRBJ2-5	TGCGCCAGCAGTGGCCGTGGTGGGGAAGAGACCCAGTACTTC	CASSGRGGEETQYF
TRBV7-9	TRBD1	-	TRBJ1-1	TGTGCCAGCAGCATAGGACAGGGGGCGATTATAACTGAAGCTTTCTTT	CASSIGQGAIITEAFF
TRBV27	TRBD1	-	TRBJ2-7	TGTGCCAGCAGTTTCCAGACAGGGGAATGGAACGAGCAGTACTTC	CASSFQTGEWNEQYF
TRBV7-6	-	-	TRBJ1-1	TGTGCCAGCAGCTTGCTACAAATGAACACTGAAGCTTTCTTT	CASSLLQMNTEAFF
TRBV2	TRBD2	-	TRBJ2-1	TGTGCCAGCAGTGTCGGCGGGAGGCGGTTCGAGGAGCAGTTCTTC	CASSVGGRRFEEQFF
TRBV5-1	-	-	TRBJ2-6	TGCGCCAGCAGCGGAGGGGGGTCTGGGGCCAACGTCCTGACTTTC	CASSGGGSGANVLTF
TRBV4-2	-	few	TRBJ2-7	TGTGCCAGCAGCTCCAACGCCGAGCAGTACTTC	CASSSNAEQYF
TRBV6-1	-	once	TRBJ1-4	TGTGCCAGCAGGGAAGGGGGTTCTAATGAAAAACTGTTTTTT	CASREGGSNEKLFF
TRBV27	-	-	TRBJ2-1	TGTGCCAGCAGTTCGGCTCGTGGGAATGAGCAGTTCTTC	CASSSARGNEQFF
TRBV18	TRBD1	-	TRBJ1-6	TGTGCCAGCTCATTTGGGACAGGGGGCTACTCACCCCTCCACTTT	CASSFGTGGYSPLHF
TRBV29-1	TRBD2	-	TRBJ2-3	TGCAGCGTGCCGACTAGCGGGAGCTGGGATACGCAGTATTTT	CSVPTSGSWDTQYF
TRBV6-1	-	few	TRBJ1-2	TGTGCCAGCACCCGGCGTGGGGAAGGCTATGGCTACACCTTC	CASTRRGEGYGYTF
TRBV12-5	-	-	TRBJ2-7	TGTGCTAGTGGCCTGTTAGGGGGACCATCCTACGAGCAGTACTTC	CASGLLGGPSYEQYF
TRBV15	TRBD1	-	TRBJ1-2	TGTGCCACCAGATTAATGGGACAGAGCTATGGCTACACCTTC	CATRLMGQSYGYTF
TRBV5-4	-	-	TRBJ2-2	TGTGCCAGCAGCTTGTCAGGAGCGAACACCGGGGAGCTGTTTTTT	CASSLSGANTGELFF
TRBV19	-	few	TRBJ1-3	TGTGCCAGTATATTGGACAGCTCGTTGTACTCTGGAAACACCATATATTTT	CASILDSSLYSGNTIYF
TRBV6-1	-	-	TRBJ1-5	TGTGCCAGCACCAAGGACGGTTTTAGTCAGCCCCAGCATTTT	CASTKDGFSQPQHF
TRBV7-9	-	once	TRBJ2-7	TGTGCCAGCAGCCCTCCCGCGGAGGAGCAGTACTTC	CASSPPAEEQYF
TRBV10-2	TRBD2	-	TRBJ2-7	TGCGCCAGCAGACCCGGGACTAGCGTCCACGAGCAGTACTTC	CASRPGTSVHEQYF
TRBV6-6	-	-	TRBJ2-1	TGTGCCAGCAGTTACGCGACTGAAAATGAGCAGTTCTTC	CASSYATENEQFF
TRBV6-4	-	-	TRBJ2-2	TGTGCCAGCAGTGACCGGGGGCAGGGTGCCGGGGAGCTGTTTTTT	CASSDRGQGAGELFF
TRBV7-9	-	-	TRBJ2-5	TGTGCCAGCAGCAGTGACAGAAACCAAGAGACCCAGTACTTC	CASSSDRNQETQYF
TRBV7-9	-	many	TRBJ1-1	TGTGCCAGCGATATGGGTGACACTGAAGCTTTCTTT	CASDMGDTEAFF
TRBV5-8	-	-	TRBJ1-5	TGTGCCAGCACCTGGCAAGGGTACCGCAATCAGCCCCAGCATTTT	CASTWQGYRNQPQHF
TRBV7-9	-	few	TRBJ2-7	TGTGCCAGTGGAAAGGGGTCCTACTACGAGCAGTACTTC	CASGKGSYYEQYF
TRBV11-2	TRBD2	-	TRBJ2-3	TGTGCCAGCAGCCGAAGCGGGACGGCGGGCACAGATACGCAGTATTTT	CASSRSGTAGTDTQYF
TRBV7-2	-	-	TRBJ2-5	TGTGCCAGCAGCCTTAGCGGAGTTCAAGAGACCCAGTACTTC	CASSLSGVQETQYF
TRBV7-9	TRBD2	once	TRBJ2-5	TGTGCCAGCAGCTTAGCAGTTAGCGGGGGACTTCAAGAGACCCAGTACTTC	CASSLAVSGGLQETQYF
TRBV6-1	-	once	TRBJ1-4	TGTGCCAGCAGCCAAAACAGGGTTGCTAATGAAAAACTGTTTTTT	CASSQNRVANEKLFF
TRBV7-9	-	-	TRBJ1-2	TGTGCCAGCAGCGACGCTAGCACCGACGGACTATTCTATGGCTACACCTTC	CASSDASTDGLFYGYTF